The sample holds a few counts of the clone carrying this TCR beta chain. After constant-region reverse-primer amplification, full-length variable regions underwent semi-nested PCR with Nested Universal Primer A. TCRdb called the 5' RACE reads again in MiXCR, with one record for every CDR3 protein. Of around 43,000 distinct CDR3 sequences in the sample, approximately 17% were seen once. The specimen sequenced was naive CD4+ T cells sorted from a lymph node. Subset reported: naive CD4+ T cells, CD4+CD45RA+CD25-. This sequence was found in a female donor with breast cancer.

CDR3 sequence: CSAQKGGRGGSPLHF. For the CDR3, the DNA is TGCAGTGCCCAAAAAGGAGGCAGGGGTGGATCACCCCTCCACTTT. The V and J genes are TRBV20-1 and TRBJ1-6; TRBD1 might be the D (6 bases). This CDR3 spans 15 amino acids. V shed 6 bases and J shed 10 bases, with 22 bases lying between them. Germline-derived CDR1 and CDR2 are DFQATT and SNEGSKA (reference sequence).